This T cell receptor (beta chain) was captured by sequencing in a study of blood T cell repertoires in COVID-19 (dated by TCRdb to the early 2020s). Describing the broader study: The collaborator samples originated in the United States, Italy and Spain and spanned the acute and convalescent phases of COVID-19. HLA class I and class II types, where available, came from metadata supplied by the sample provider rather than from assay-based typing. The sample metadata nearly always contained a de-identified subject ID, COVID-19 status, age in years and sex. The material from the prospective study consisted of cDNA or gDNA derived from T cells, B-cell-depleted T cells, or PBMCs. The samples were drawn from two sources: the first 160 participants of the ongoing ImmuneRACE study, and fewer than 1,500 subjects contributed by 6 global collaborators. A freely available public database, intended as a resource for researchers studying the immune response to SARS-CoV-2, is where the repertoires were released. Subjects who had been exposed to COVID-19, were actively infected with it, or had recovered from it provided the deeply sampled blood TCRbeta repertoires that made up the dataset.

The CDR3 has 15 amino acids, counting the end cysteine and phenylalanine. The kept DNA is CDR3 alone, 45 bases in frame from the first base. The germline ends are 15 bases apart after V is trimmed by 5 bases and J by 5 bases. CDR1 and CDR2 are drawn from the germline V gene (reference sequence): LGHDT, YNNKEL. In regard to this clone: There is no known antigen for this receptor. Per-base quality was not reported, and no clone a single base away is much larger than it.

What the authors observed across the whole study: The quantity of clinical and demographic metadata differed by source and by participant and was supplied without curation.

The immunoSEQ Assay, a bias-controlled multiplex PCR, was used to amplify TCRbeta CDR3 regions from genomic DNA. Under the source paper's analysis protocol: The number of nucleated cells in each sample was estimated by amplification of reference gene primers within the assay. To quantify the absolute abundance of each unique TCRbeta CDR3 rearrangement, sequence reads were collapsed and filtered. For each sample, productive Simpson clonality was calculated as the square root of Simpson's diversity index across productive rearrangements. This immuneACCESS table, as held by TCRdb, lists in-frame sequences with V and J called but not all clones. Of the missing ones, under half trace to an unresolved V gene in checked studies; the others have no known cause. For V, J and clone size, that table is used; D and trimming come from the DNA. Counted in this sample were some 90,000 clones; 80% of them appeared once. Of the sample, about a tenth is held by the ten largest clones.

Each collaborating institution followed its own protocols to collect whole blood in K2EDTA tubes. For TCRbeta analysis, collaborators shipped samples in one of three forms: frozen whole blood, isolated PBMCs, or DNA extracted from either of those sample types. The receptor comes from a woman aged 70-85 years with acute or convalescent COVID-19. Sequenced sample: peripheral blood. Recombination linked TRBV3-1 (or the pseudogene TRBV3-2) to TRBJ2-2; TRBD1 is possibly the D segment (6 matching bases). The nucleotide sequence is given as TGTGCCAGCAGCATACAGGGTTTTGAAACCGGGGAGCTGTTTTTT. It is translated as CASSIQGFETGELFF.